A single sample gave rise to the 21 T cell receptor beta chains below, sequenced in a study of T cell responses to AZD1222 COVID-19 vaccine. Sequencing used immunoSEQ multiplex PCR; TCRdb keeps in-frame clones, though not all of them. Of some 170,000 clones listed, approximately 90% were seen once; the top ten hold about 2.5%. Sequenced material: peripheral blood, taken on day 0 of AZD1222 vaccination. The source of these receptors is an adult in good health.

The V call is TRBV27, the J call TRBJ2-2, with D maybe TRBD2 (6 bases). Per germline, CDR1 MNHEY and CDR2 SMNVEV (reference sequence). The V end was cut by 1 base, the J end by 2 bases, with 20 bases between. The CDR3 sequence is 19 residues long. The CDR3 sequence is CASSLLGGRGVHNTGELFF. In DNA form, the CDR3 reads TGTGCCAGCAGTTTATTGGGGGGAAGGGGAGTTCACAACACCGGGGAGCTGTTTTTT.

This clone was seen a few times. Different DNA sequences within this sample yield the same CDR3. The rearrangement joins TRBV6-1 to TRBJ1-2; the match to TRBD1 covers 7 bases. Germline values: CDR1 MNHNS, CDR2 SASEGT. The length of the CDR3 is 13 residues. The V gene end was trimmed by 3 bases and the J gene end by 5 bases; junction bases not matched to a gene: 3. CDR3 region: CASSEAGGYGYTF. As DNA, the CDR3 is TGTGCCAGCAGTGAGGCAGGGGGTTATGGCTACACCTTC.

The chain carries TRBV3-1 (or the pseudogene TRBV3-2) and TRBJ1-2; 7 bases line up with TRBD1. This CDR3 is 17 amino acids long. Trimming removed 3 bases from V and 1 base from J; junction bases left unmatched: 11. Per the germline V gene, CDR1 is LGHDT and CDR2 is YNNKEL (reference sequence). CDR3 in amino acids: CASSHLTGDWDNYGYTF. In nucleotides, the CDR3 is TGTGCCAGCAGCCACCTCACAGGGGATTGGGATAACTATGGCTACACCTTC.

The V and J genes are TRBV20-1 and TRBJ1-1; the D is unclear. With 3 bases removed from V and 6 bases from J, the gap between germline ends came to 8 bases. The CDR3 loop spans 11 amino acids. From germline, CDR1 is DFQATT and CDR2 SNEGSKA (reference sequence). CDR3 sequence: CSASIGAEAFF. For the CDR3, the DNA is TGCAGTGCTAGCATCGGAGCTGAAGCTTTCTTT.

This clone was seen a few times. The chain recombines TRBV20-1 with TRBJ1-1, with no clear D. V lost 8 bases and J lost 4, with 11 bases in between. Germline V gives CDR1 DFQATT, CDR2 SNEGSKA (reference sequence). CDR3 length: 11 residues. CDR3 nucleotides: TGCAGTACCCGAATTGTCACTGAAGCTTTCTTT. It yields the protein CSTRIVTEAFF.

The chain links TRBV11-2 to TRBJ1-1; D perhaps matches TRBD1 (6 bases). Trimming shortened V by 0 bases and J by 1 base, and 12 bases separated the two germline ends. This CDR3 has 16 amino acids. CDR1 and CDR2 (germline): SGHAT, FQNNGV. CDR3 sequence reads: CASSLDRRGANTEAFF. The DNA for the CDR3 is TGTGCCAGCAGCTTAGATCGGCGGGGGGCGAACACTGAAGCTTTCTTT.

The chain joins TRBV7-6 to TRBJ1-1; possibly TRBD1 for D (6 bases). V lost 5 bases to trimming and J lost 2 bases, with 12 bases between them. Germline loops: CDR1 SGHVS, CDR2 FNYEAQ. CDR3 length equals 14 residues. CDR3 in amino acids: CASSAGTSNTEAFF. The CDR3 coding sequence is TGTGCCAGCAGCGCCGGGACATCTAACACTGAAGCTTTCTTT.

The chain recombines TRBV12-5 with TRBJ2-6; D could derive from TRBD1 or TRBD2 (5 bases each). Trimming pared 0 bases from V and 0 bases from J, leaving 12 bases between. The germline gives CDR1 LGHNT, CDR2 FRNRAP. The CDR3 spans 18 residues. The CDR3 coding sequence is TGTGCTAGTGGTTTGGTGACGGGACCCTACTCTGGGGCCAACGTCCTGACTTTC. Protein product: CASGLVTGPYSGANVLTF. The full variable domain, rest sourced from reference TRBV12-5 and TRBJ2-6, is DARVTQTPRHKVTEMGQEVTMRCQPILGHNTVFWYRQTMMQGLELLAYFRNRAPLDDSGMPKDRFSAEMPDATLATLKIQPSEPRDSAVYFCASGLVTGPYSGANVLTFGAGSRLTVL.

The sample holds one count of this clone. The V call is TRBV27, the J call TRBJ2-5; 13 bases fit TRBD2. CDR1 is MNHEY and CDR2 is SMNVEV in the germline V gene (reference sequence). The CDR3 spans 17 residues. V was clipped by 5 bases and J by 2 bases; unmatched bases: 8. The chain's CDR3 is CASSPEGGLAGQETQYF. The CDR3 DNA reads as TGTGCCAGCAGTCCCGAAGGGGGACTAGCGGGACAAGAGACCCAGTACTTC.

The CDR3 bases are TGTGCCACAAACAGGGTTGCGGCTATGAATTCACCCCTCCACTTT. It translates to CATNRVAAMNSPLHF. The gene calls are TRBV24-1 and TRBJ1-6, with TRBD1 as a possible D gene (6 bases). Trimming left V 10 bases short and J 7 bases short, with 19 bases between. CDR1 is KGHDR, CDR2 SFDVKD, per germline. CDR3 length equals 15 residues.

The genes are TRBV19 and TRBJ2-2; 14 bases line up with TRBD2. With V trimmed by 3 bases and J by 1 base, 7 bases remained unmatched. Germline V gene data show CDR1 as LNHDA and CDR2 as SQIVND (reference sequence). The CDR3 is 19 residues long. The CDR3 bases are TGTGCCAGTAGTATCCCGACTAGCGGGAGGGCTGGGAACACCGGGGAGCTGTTTTTT. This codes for CASSIPTSGRAGNTGELFF. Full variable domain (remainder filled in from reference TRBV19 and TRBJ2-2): DGGITQSPKYLFRKEGQNVTLSCEQNLNHDAMYWYRQDPGQGLRLIYYSQIVNDFQKGDIAEGYSVSREKKESFPLTVTSAQKNPTAFYLCASSIPTSGRAGNTGELFFGEGSRLTVL.

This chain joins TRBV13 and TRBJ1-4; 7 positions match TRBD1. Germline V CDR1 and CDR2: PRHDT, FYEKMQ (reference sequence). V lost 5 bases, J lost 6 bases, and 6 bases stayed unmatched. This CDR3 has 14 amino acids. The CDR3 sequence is CASSARGHDEKLFF. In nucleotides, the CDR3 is TGTGCCAGCAGCGCGAGGGGGCACGATGAAAAACTGTTTTTT.

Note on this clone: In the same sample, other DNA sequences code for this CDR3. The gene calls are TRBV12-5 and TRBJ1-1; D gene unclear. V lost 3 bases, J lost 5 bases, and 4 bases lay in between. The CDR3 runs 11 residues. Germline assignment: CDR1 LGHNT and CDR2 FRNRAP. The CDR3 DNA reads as TGTGCTAGTGGTTTCAATACTGAAGCTTTCTTT. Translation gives CASGFNTEAFF.

The DNA of the CDR3 is TGTGCCAGCAGTGGGCTCAGTCAGTTCTATGGCTACACCTTC. Its translation is CASSGLSQFYGYTF. This chain links TRBV25-1 with TRBJ1-2; no definite D call. Deletions cut 4 bases from V and 4 bases from J, with 13 bases between. CDR1 and CDR2 (germline): MGHDK, SYGVNS. CDR3 length: 14 amino acids.

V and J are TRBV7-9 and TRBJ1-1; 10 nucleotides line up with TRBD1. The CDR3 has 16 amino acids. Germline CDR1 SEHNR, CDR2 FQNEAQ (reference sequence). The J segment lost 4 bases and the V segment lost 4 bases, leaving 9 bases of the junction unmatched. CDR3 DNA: TGTGCCAGCAGCTCTGACTCCAGGACAGGGGGCACTGAAGCTTTCTTT. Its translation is CASSSDSRTGGTEAFF. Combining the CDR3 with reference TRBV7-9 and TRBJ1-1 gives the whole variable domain DTGVSQNPRHKITKRGQNVTFRCDPISEHNRLYWYRQTLGQGPEFLTYFQNEAQLEKSRLLSDRFSAERPKGSFSTLEIQRTEQGDSAMYLCASSSDSRTGGTEAFFGQGTRLTVV.

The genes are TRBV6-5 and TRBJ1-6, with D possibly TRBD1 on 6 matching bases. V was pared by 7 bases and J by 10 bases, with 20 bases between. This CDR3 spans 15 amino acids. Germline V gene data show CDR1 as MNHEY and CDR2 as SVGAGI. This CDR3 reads CASNGGGSFGSPLHF. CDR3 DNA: TGTGCCAGCAACGGAGGGGGGAGCTTCGGGTCACCCCTCCACTTT.

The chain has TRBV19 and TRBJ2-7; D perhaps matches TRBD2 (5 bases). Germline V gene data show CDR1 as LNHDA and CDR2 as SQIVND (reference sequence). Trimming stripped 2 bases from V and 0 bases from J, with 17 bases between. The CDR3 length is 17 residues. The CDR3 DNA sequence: TGTGCCAGTAGTATAAGGATTGGAGGAGCGAGCTCCTACGAGCAGTACTTC. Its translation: CASSIRIGGASSYEQYF.

CDR3 loop: CATSRDRQGAGDYEQYF. CDR3 coding DNA: TGTGCCACCAGCAGAGATCGACAGGGGGCAGGTGACTACGAGCAGTACTTC. The chain uses TRBV15 and TRBJ2-7; 10 bases agree with TRBD1. This CDR3 has 17 amino acids. V dropped 0 bases and J dropped 3; count of bases not matched to a gene: 8. Germline CDR1 is LNHNV and CDR2 is YYDKDF (reference sequence).

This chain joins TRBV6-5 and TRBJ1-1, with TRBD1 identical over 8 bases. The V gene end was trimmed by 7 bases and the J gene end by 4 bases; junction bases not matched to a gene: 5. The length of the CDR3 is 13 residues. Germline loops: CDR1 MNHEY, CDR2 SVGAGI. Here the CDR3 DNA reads TGTGCCAGCAAAGACAGGGGCTCCACTGAAGCTTTCTTT. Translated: CASKDRGSTEAFF.

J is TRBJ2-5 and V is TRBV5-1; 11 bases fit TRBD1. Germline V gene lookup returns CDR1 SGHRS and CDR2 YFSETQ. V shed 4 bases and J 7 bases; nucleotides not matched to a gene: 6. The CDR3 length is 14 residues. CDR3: CASSQGQGAGTQYF. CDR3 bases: TGCGCCAGCAGCCAAGGACAGGGGGCGGGGACCCAGTACTTC.

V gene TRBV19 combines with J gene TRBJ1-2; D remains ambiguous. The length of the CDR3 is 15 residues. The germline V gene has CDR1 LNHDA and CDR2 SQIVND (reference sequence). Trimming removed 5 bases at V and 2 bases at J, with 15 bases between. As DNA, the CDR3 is TGTGCCAGTAGTCTTCGAGTCTCCGAGAACTATGGCTACACCTTC. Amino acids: CASSLRVSENYGYTF.